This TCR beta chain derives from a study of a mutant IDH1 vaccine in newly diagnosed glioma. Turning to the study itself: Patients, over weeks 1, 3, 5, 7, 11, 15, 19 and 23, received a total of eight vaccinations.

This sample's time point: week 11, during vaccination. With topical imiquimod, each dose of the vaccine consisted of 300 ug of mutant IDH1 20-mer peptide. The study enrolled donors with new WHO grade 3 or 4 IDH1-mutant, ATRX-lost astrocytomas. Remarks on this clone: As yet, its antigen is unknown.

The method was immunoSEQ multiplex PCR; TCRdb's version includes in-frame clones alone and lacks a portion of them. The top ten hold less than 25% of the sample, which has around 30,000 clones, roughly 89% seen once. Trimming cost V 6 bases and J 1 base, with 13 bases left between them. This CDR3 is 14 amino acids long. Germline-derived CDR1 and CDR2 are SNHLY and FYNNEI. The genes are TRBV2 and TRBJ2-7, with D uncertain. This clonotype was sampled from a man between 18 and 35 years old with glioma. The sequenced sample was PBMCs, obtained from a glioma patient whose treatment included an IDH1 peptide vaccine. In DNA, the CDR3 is TGTGCCAGCAGCTCCGGGCCCACATCCTACGAGCAGTACTTC. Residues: CASSSGPTSYEQYF.